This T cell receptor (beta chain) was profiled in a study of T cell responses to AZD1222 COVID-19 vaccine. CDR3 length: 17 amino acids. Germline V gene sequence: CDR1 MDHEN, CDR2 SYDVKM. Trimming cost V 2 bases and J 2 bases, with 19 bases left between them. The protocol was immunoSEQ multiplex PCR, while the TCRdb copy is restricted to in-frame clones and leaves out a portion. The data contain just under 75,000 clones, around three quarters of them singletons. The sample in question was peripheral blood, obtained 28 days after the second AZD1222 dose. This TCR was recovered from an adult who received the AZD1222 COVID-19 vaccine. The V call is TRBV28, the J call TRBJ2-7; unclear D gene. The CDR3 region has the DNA TGTGCCAGCAGTTTACCCTGGGTAAGCAGAAAAACCTACGAGCAGTACTTC. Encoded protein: CASSLPWVSRKTYEQYF.